These T cell receptor beta chains were read from a single sample in a study of cytomegalovirus exposure and HLA in healthy donors. TCRdb's copy holds only in-frame clones and misses some; the assay was immunoSEQ multiplex PCR. The sample shows about 150,000 clones, about 60% of them seen only once. Material for sequencing was PBMCs. The receptors originated from a woman in her sixties or seventies in good health and CMV-seropositive. Each CDR3 is given with its conserved first and last residue. Clone size, where shown, is once, few, many, or a class for clones that have expanded.

-	TRBV5-1	TRBJ2-3	CASRGQTGDTQYF
-	TRBV15	TRBJ2-7	CATSGRGHEQYF
-	TRBV28	TRBJ1-3	CASSYSGAGNTIYF
once	TRBV15	TRBJ1-3	CATSRDEWGLPGTIYF
few	TRBV9	TRBJ2-2	CASSVSGGELFF
-	TRBV19	TRBJ1-1	CASSTTGYTEAFF
-	TRBV2	TRBJ2-3	CASSLIPGPGTDTQYF
once	TRBV7-9	TRBJ2-7	CASSSGRAYEQYF
-	TRBV6-1	TRBJ2-7	CASRKDRNPYEQYF
-	TRBV15	TRBJ1-1	CATSKYRDRGTEAFF